The next 28 T cell receptor beta chains were all read from a single sample in a study of CD8+ T cells in alopecia areata. Following RNA extraction, reverse transcription yielded cDNA that acted as the sequencing template. Libraries were prepared by immunoSEQ multiplex PCR; TCRdb keeps only in-frame clonotypes and omits some of them. The repertoire consists of 200,000 to 250,000 clones, with around 62% occurring once and the leading ten covering under 0.5%. The sample here was CD4+ T cells sorted from blood, taken at week 0. These receptors originate from a human donor with alopecia areata.

There are a few counts of this clone. The V call is TRBV29-1, the J call TRBJ2-1; TRBD2 matches at 13 bases. The CDR3 has 17 amino acids. Germline-derived CDR1 and CDR2 are SQVTM and ANQGSEA. After removal of 2 bases from V and 3 bases from J, the junction contained 7 bases not matched to a gene. CDR3 loop: CSVEFGTSGMFYNEQFF. The CDR3 DNA follows: TGCAGCGTTGAATTTGGGACTAGCGGGATGTTCTACAATGAGCAGTTCTTC.

The chain employs TRBV29-1 and TRBJ1-1, with a tentative D call TRBD1 (5 bases). This CDR3 spans 10 amino acids. The V gene's germline CDR1 is SQVTM and CDR2 ANQGSEA. In DNA, the CDR3 is TGCACCGGGGGGGACACTGAAGCTTTCTTT. Protein: CTGGDTEAFF. The whole variable domain, remainder taken from reference TRBV29-1 and TRBJ1-1, is SAVISQKPSRDICQRGTSLTIQCQVDSQVTMMFWYRQQPGQSLTLIATANQGSEATYESGFVIDKFPISRPNLTFSTLTVSNMSPEDSSIYLCTGGDTEAFFGQGTRLTVV.

The CDR3, as DNA: TGCGCCAGCAGCTTGTTGCAGGGCCAGAGCACCGGGGAGCTGTTTTTT. The encoded protein is CASSLLQGQSTGELFF. The chain is built from TRBV5-1 and TRBJ2-2, with D possibly TRBD1 on 5 matching bases. Between the trimmed V and J ends, which lost 1 base and 4 bases, there was a span of 14 bases. In germline, CDR1 is SGHRS, CDR2 YFSETQ. The CDR3 has 16 residues. Full variable domain (outside the CDR3, taken from reference TRBV5-1 and TRBJ2-2): KAGVTQTPRYLIKTRGQQVTLSCSPISGHRSVSWYQQTPGQGLQFLFEYFSETQRNKGNFPGRFSGRQFSNSRSEMNVSTLELGDSALYLCASSLLQGQSTGELFFGEGSRLTVL.

With regard to this clone: Other nucleotide sequences from this sample produce the same CDR3. The J gene is TRBJ1-2, the V gene TRBV30; D uncertain. Germline CDR1 and CDR2: GTSNPN and SVGIG (reference sequence). This CDR3 spans 12 amino acids. V lost 3 bases and J 3 bases, leaving 8 bases between the germline ends. CDR3 nucleotides: TGTGCCTGGAGCCCCACGGACTATGGCTACACCTTC. Translation gives CAWSPTDYGYTF.

The chain couples TRBV6-5 to TRBJ2-1; weak D call: TRBD1 (7 bases). The CDR3 has 14 amino acids. Germline CDR1 is MNHEY and CDR2 is SVGAGI. V lost 6 bases, J lost 7 bases, and 16 bases lay in between. The CDR3 DNA reads TGTGCCAGCAGGGCAGGGGGGAATGGGAATGAGCAGTTCTTC. Translated, it gives CASRAGGNGNEQFF.

There are a few counts of this clone. The chain employs TRBV7-9 and TRBJ2-7, with 7 bases identical to TRBD2. Germline V lookup: CDR1 SEHNR, CDR2 FQNEAQ (reference sequence). The CDR3 contains 14 residues. Trimming removed 5 bases from V and 4 bases from J; junction bases left unmatched: 8. The CDR3 loop is CASSAPGLLYEQYF. In DNA, the CDR3 is TGTGCCAGCAGCGCTCCGGGACTACTTTACGAGCAGTACTTC.

This sequence joins TRBV5-4 and TRBJ1-2, with TRBD1 identical over 9 bases. In germline, CDR1 is SGHNT, CDR2 YYREEE (reference sequence). After removal of 0 bases from V and 5 bases from J, the junction contained 2 bases not matched to a gene. The CDR3 length is 14 residues. This chain's CDR3 is CASSLDRGRYGYTF. The CDR3, as DNA: TGTGCCAGCAGCTTGGACAGGGGGCGGTATGGCTACACCTTC.

The rearrangement links TRBV5-1 to TRBJ1-1; D possibly corresponds to TRBD1 (5 bases). The CDR3 is 13 amino acids. V was clipped by 3 bases and J by 7 bases, with 13 bases between them. CDR1 and CDR2 from the germline V gene are SGHRS and YFSETQ. The CDR3 sequence: CASSSRPGREAFF. The CDR3 region has the DNA TGCGCCAGCAGCTCAAGGCCGGGACGTGAAGCTTTCTTT.

This clone was seen once. The chain couples TRBV29-1 to TRBJ2-5; the match to TRBD2 covers 10 bases. Germline V gene sequence: CDR1 SQVTM, CDR2 ANQGSEA. The CDR3 is 14 amino acids. J lost 4 bases, V lost 2 bases, and 4 bases had no gene match. The CDR3 nucleotides read TGCAGCGTTGAATCTAGCGGGAGTCCAGAGACCCAGTACTTC. It translates to CSVESSGSPETQYF.

The chain uses TRBV7-2 and TRBJ1-1; weak D call: TRBD1 (5 bases). The length of the CDR3 is 12 residues. Trimming took 5 bases from V and 9 from J, leaving 13 bases between them. Germline V gives CDR1 SGHTA, CDR2 FQGNSA. This CDR3 is CASSLQGTKAFF. DNA of the CDR3: TGTGCCAGCAGCCTTCAGGGAACGAAAGCTTTCTTT.

The chain is built from TRBV18 and TRBJ2-7; D perhaps matches TRBD1 (6 bases). V was cut by 0 bases and J by 4 bases, with 16 bases left in between. Germline V gene sequence: CDR1 KGHSH, CDR2 LQKENI. This CDR3 is 16 amino acids long. This chain's CDR3 is CASSPPFGRGSYEQYF. CDR3 coding DNA: TGTGCCAGCTCACCACCTTTCGGTAGGGGGTCATACGAGCAGTACTTC. Complete variable domain (other parts from reference TRBV18 and TRBJ2-7): NAGVMQNPRHLVRRRGQEARLRCSPMKGHSHVYWYRQLPEEGLKFMVYLQKENIIDESGMPKERFSAEFPKEGPSILRIQQVVRGDSAAYFCASSPPFGRGSYEQYFGPGTRLTVT.

This chain connects TRBV5-1 to TRBJ2-3; unclear D gene. Germline CDR1 reads SGHRS; CDR2 reads YFSETQ. This CDR3 contains 12 residues. Trimming took off 2 bases at V and 7 bases at J, with 8 bases between the two ends. The CDR3 loop is CASSLGLHTQYF. For the CDR3, the DNA is TGCGCCAGCAGCTTAGGTCTTCATACGCAGTATTTT.

The V gene is TRBV5-1, the J gene TRBJ1-3; possible D gene TRBD1, 5 bases. The CDR3 sequence is 16 residues long. The germline CDR1 and CDR2 sequences are SGHRS and YFSETQ. The germline V and J ends were trimmed by 4 bases and 0 bases, with 14 bases remaining between them. The CDR3 region is CASSTGTVFSGNTIYF. The CDR3 DNA reads TGCGCCAGCAGCACCGGGACCGTCTTCTCTGGAAACACCATATATTTT.

The rearrangement uses TRBV18 and TRBJ2-3; D unclear. The CDR3 runs to 13 residues. Trimming left V 2 bases short and J 9 bases short, with 12 bases between. Germline V gives CDR1 KGHSH, CDR2 LQKENI. In DNA form, the CDR3 reads TGTGCCAGCTCACCAGGCGACCTGGGGACGCAGTATTTT. This encodes CASSPGDLGTQYF.

J is TRBJ1-1 and V is TRBV9; D is perhaps TRBD1 (5 bases). V gave up 0 bases and J gave up 7 bases, with 10 bases separating them. CDR1 and CDR2 from the germline V gene are SGDLS and YYNGEE. The CDR3 sequence is 13 residues long. DNA for the CDR3: TGTGCCAGCAGCGTAGAGACCGACAGTGAAGCTTTCTTT. Amino acid sequence: CASSVETDSEAFF. Together with reference TRBV9 and TRBJ1-1, the CDR3 gives the full variable domain: DSGVTQTPKHLITATGQRVTLRCSPRSGDLSVYWYQQSLDQGLQFLIQYYNGEERAKGNILERFSAQQFPDLHSELNLSSLELGDSALYFCASSVETDSEAFFGQGTRLTVV.

The chain employs TRBV2 and TRBJ2-3, with unresolved D. The ends were cut back, 4 bases at V and 2 bases at J, with 7 bases in the middle. This CDR3 region has 13 residues. Germline values: CDR1 SNHLY, CDR2 FYNNEI. In DNA form, the CDR3 reads TGTGCCAGCAGTGCTAGAGCCACAGATACGCAGTATTTT. It specifies CASSARATDTQYF.

This clone was seen a few times. Other DNA sequences from this sample encode an identical CDR3 as well. The rearrangement links TRBV29-1 to TRBJ1-1, with D perhaps TRBD1 (6 bases). CDR3 length equals 11 residues. Germline lookup yields CDR1 SQVTM and CDR2 ANQGSEA. V was pared by 6 bases and J by 5 bases, with 10 bases between. The CDR3 here is CSVQGLTEAFF. CDR3 DNA sequence: TGCAGCGTACAGGGTCTTACTGAAGCTTTCTTT.

V is TRBV4-2 and J is TRBJ2-1; D is possibly TRBD2 (5 bases). There are 17 residues in the CDR3. Looked up from germline, CDR1 is LGHNA and CDR2 is YNFKEQ. Trimming took off 2 bases at V and 5 bases at J, with 19 bases between the two ends. The CDR3 sequence is CASSQRTWLADHNEQFF. For the CDR3, the DNA is TGTGCCAGCAGCCAAAGAACGTGGCTAGCAGATCACAATGAGCAGTTCTTC.

For the CDR3, the DNA is TGTGCCAGCAGTTCCCGGACAGGGGGCTACGAGCAGTACTTC. This gives the protein CASSSRTGGYEQYF. The chain links TRBV6-5 to TRBJ2-7; 10 bases align to TRBD1. The CDR3 spans 14 residues. Germline assignment: CDR1 MNHEY and CDR2 SVGAGI. The J segment lost 3 bases and the V segment lost 4 bases, leaving 3 bases of the junction unmatched.

This clone came up once. The chain's CDR3 is CAIRVQGARDGYTF. DNA of the CDR3: TGTGCCATCAGAGTTCAGGGGGCGCGAGATGGCTACACCTTC. The chain couples TRBV5-4 to TRBJ1-2; 8 bases are a match to TRBD1. The CDR3 totals 14 residues. The germline CDR1 and CDR2 sequences are SGHNT and YYREEE (reference sequence). V trimming: 9 bases; J trimming: 6 bases; junction bases outside the gene matches: 13. The full variable domain, with the rest looked up from reference TRBV5-4 and TRBJ1-2, is ETGVTQSPTHLIKTRGQQVTLRCSSQSGHNTVSWYQQALGQGPQFIFQYYREEENGRGNFPPRFSGLQFPNYSSELNVNALELDDSALYLCAIRVQGARDGYTFGSGTRLTVV.

Comment on this clone: A much larger clone differs from this one at a single base, so this may be a read error. This chain uses TRBV6-1 with TRBJ1-1, with D tentatively TRBD1 (6 bases). The CDR3 has 13 residues. Germline values: CDR1 MNHNS, CDR2 SASEGT. Trimming stripped 4 bases from V and 1 base from J, with 7 bases between. Here the CDR3 reads CASSADRNTEAFF. The CDR3 nucleotides read TGTGCCAGCAGTGCGGACAGGAACACTGAAGCTTTCTTT.

This clone has more than one count but fewer than ten. V usage is TRBV29-1 and J usage is TRBJ1-1; D remains unclear. Between the trimmed V and J ends, which lost 4 bases and 4 bases, there was a span of 4 bases. The CDR3 totals 10 residues. CDR1 and CDR2 from the germline V gene are SQVTM and ANQGSEA. The CDR3 loop reads CSVALTEAFF. The DNA of the CDR3 is TGCAGCGTTGCCCTCACTGAAGCTTTCTTT.

V is TRBV6-1 and J is TRBJ2-1; D is tentatively TRBD1 or TRBD2 (6 bases each). The CDR3 runs 15 residues. CDR1 MNHNS and CDR2 SASEGT come from the germline V gene. The V gene lost 6 bases and the J gene lost 7 bases, with 19 bases spanning the gap. CDR3 sequence (DNA): TGTGCCAGCAGCCCAAAGGGGGGCGCGGGGAATGAGCAGTTCTTC. This gives the protein CASSPKGGAGNEQFF.

In DNA, the CDR3 is TGTGCCAGCAGTTTCCTCAGCGGACTAGATACGCAGTATTTT. It codes for CASSFLSGLDTQYF. The V call is TRBV28, the J call TRBJ2-3; possible D gene TRBD2, 5 bases. CDR1 is MDHEN and CDR2 is SYDVKM in the germline V gene. CDR3 length: 14 residues. V lost 3 bases, J lost 5 bases, and 12 bases lay in between.

The table lists this clone with a count of one. The chain has TRBV5-1 and TRBJ2-3; D is perhaps TRBD2 (5 bases). Germline V gene sequence: CDR1 SGHRS, CDR2 YFSETQ. The V end was cut by 2 bases, the J end by 3 bases, with 13 bases between. The CDR3 runs to 15 residues. CDR3 sequence: CASSLLGRGTDTQYF. Written as DNA, the CDR3 is TGCGCCAGCAGCTTACTAGGAAGAGGGACAGATACGCAGTATTTT.

The rearrangement joins TRBV6-5 to TRBJ2-5; the D call may be TRBD1 or TRBD2 (6 bases each). The V end lost 6 bases, the J end lost 2 bases, and 16 bases lay between the germline ends. The germline CDR1 and CDR2 sequences are MNHEY and SVGAGI. The CDR3 extends over 15 amino acids. Written as DNA, the CDR3 is TGTGCCAGCAGAACAGGGAGGCGAGTTCAAGAGACCCAGTACTTC. Residues: CASRTGRRVQETQYF.

This clone has just a few counts. This chain uses TRBV5-1 with TRBJ1-1; D is possibly TRBD1 (6 bases). Trimming stripped 2 bases from V and 3 bases from J, with 14 bases between. Germline CDR1 and CDR2: SGHRS and YFSETQ. There are 15 residues in the CDR3. CDR3 sequence (DNA): TGCGCCAGCAGCTTAGGGGGAACTGGGCACACTGAAGCTTTCTTT. It codes for CASSLGGTGHTEAFF.

The rearrangement links TRBV9 to TRBJ2-7; 10 positions match TRBD1. Trimming cost V 4 bases and J 3 bases; bases outside gene matches: 7. Germline CDR1 SGDLS, CDR2 YYNGEE. CDR3 length equals 15 residues. In nucleotides, the CDR3 is TGTGCCAGCAGCCCTAGGGGGACAGGGGTCTACGAGCAGTACTTC. The encoded protein is CASSPRGTGVYEQYF.